These T cell receptor beta chains were read from a single sample in a study of blood T cells in healthy people across ages. TCRdb processed the 5' RACE reads anew with MiXCR; each CDR3 protein has one entry. The sample yields hundreds of thousands of distinct CDR3 sequences, about three fifths seen once. The sample was blood. The receptors were sampled from a man aged 25 to 45 in good health. Both conserved end residues are part of each CDR3. D genes are given only for firm matches. For some rows the clone size is stated as once, few or many, or as a class when expanded; others skip it.

d_gene: -
j_gene: TRBJ1-6
v_gene: TRBV27
abundance: -
len: 12
CDR3aa: CASRIGISPLHF
CDR3nt: TGTGCCAGCAGAATAGGGATTTCACCCCTCCACTTT

d_gene: -
j_gene: TRBJ1-2
v_gene: TRBV18
abundance: -
len: 14
CDR3aa: CASSPVGASYGYTF
CDR3nt: TGTGCCAGCTCACCAGTAGGGGCCAGCTATGGCTACACCTTC

d_gene: TRBD2
j_gene: TRBJ2-3
v_gene: TRBV6-5
abundance: -
len: 16
CDR3aa: CASSLWWGGSTDTQYF
CDR3nt: TGTGCCAGCAGTTTATGGTGGGGGGGGAGCACAGATACGCAGTATTTT

d_gene: -
j_gene: TRBJ2-5
v_gene: TRBV6-1
abundance: -
len: 16
CDR3aa: CASSEGRGGGGETQYF
CDR3nt: TGTGCCAGCAGTGAAGGCCGTGGGGGCGGTGGAGAGACCCAGTACTTC

d_gene: -
j_gene: TRBJ2-2
v_gene: TRBV29-1
abundance: once
len: 12
CDR3aa: CSVEAATGELFF
CDR3nt: TGCAGCGTTGAGGCTGCAACCGGGGAGCTGTTTTTT

d_gene: -
j_gene: TRBJ2-7
v_gene: TRBV4-2
abundance: -
len: 18
CDR3aa: CASSQEKLAEPNSYEQYF
CDR3nt: TGTGCCAGCAGCCAAGAGAAGTTGGCGGAGCCCAACTCCTACGAGCAGTACTTC

d_gene: -
j_gene: TRBJ2-1
v_gene: TRBV10-3
abundance: -
len: 15
CDR3aa: CATRSGDGRVDEQFF
CDR3nt: TGTGCCACCAGGTCGGGGGACGGGAGAGTCGATGAGCAGTTCTTC

d_gene: -
j_gene: TRBJ2-7
v_gene: TRBV5-1
abundance: many
len: 15
CDR3aa: CASRKTITASYEQYF
CDR3nt: TGCGCCAGCAGAAAGACTATTACAGCCTCCTACGAGCAGTACTTC

d_gene: -
j_gene: TRBJ2-6
v_gene: TRBV2
abundance: -
len: 18
CDR3aa: CASSERRTASSGANVLTF
CDR3nt: TGTGCCAGCAGTGAAAGGAGGACAGCAAGCTCTGGGGCCAACGTCCTGACTTTC

d_gene: TRBD2
j_gene: TRBJ2-5
v_gene: TRBV7-2
abundance: few
len: 14
CDR3aa: CASSRGSSQETQYF
CDR3nt: TGTGCCAGCAGCCGCGGGAGTTCTCAAGAGACCCAGTACTTC

d_gene: -
j_gene: TRBJ2-5
v_gene: TRBV20-1
abundance: -
len: 13
CDR3aa: CSARGENWGTQYF
CDR3nt: TGCAGTGCTAGAGGGGAGAATTGGGGGACCCAGTACTTC

d_gene: -
j_gene: TRBJ2-7
v_gene: TRBV6-2/TRBV6-3
abundance: many
len: 13
CDR3aa: CASSYLLAHEQYF
CDR3nt: TGTGCCAGCAGTTACTTACTAGCCCACGAGCAGTACTTC

d_gene: -
j_gene: TRBJ2-5
v_gene: TRBV7-6
abundance: -
len: 18
CDR3aa: CASSLRELGLAPLWTQYF
CDR3nt: TGTGCCAGCAGCTTACGGGAGCTCGGGCTCGCCCCTCTTTGGACCCAGTACTTC

d_gene: TRBD2
j_gene: TRBJ2-7
v_gene: TRBV7-4
abundance: few
len: 18
CDR3aa: CASSLGGTSGCYVYEQYF
CDR3nt: TGTGCCAGCAGCTTAGGTGGGACTAGCGGGTGCTATGTTTACGAGCAGTACTTC

d_gene: -
j_gene: TRBJ2-1
v_gene: TRBV5-1
abundance: -
len: 15
CDR3aa: CASTVQRTSYNEQFF
CDR3nt: TGCGCCAGCACCGTCCAGCGGACATCCTACAATGAGCAGTTCTTC

d_gene: TRBD2
j_gene: TRBJ2-4
v_gene: TRBV6-1
abundance: -
len: 14
CDR3aa: CASSSGTTLGEQYF
CDR3nt: TGTGCCAGCAGTTCCGGGACTACCTTGGGAGAGCAGTACTTC

d_gene: TRBD1
j_gene: TRBJ2-1
v_gene: TRBV7-6
abundance: -
len: 18
CDR3aa: CASSPVGRQGIETNEQFF
CDR3nt: TGTGCCAGCAGCCCCGTCGGACGACAGGGGATTGAGACCAATGAGCAGTTCTTC

d_gene: TRBD2
j_gene: TRBJ2-1
v_gene: TRBV7-9
abundance: -
len: 18
CDR3aa: CASSPRTSGGDHLGEQFF
CDR3nt: TGTGCCAGCAGCCCCCGGACTAGCGGGGGAGACCATTTGGGTGAGCAGTTCTTC

d_gene: TRBD2
j_gene: TRBJ2-7
v_gene: TRBV7-9
abundance: -
len: 15
CDR3aa: CASSLVLAGVSEQYF
CDR3nt: TGTGCCAGCAGCTTAGTCCTAGCGGGAGTCTCCGAGCAGTACTTC

d_gene: -
j_gene: TRBJ2-3
v_gene: TRBV7-2
abundance: many
len: 12
CDR3aa: CASSPSTDTQYF
CDR3nt: TGTGCCAGCAGCCCGAGCACAGATACGCAGTATTTT

d_gene: -
j_gene: TRBJ2-2
v_gene: TRBV24-1
abundance: -
len: 17
CDR3aa: CATSGGEGRGTTGELFF
CDR3nt: TGTGCCACCAGTGGAGGGGAGGGTAGGGGGACCACCGGGGAGCTGTTTTTT

d_gene: TRBD1
j_gene: TRBJ2-2
v_gene: TRBV2
abundance: -
len: 14
CDR3aa: CATRRTGPVLELFF
CDR3nt: TGTGCCACCAGACGGACAGGGCCTGTTTTGGAGCTGTTTTTT

d_gene: -
j_gene: TRBJ2-5
v_gene: TRBV7-2
abundance: -
len: 18
CDR3aa: CASSLVGLRAGTWETQYF
CDR3nt: TGTGCCAGCAGCTTAGTTGGGTTGAGGGCAGGGACTTGGGAGACCCAGTACTTC

d_gene: -
j_gene: TRBJ2-1
v_gene: TRBV4-1
abundance: -
len: 17
CDR3aa: CASSRGQAGRSHNEQFF
CDR3nt: TGCGCCAGCAGCCGGGGCCAGGCAGGGAGGTCCCACAATGAGCAGTTCTTC

d_gene: -
j_gene: TRBJ2-5
v_gene: TRBV5-8
abundance: -
len: 15
CDR3aa: CASSLRTVLRETQYF
CDR3nt: TGTGCCAGCAGCTTGAGGACGGTACTAAGGGAGACCCAGTACTTC

d_gene: -
j_gene: TRBJ2-2
v_gene: TRBV4-3
abundance: -
len: 14
CDR3aa: CASSQGGVPGELFF
CDR3nt: TGCGCCAGCAGCCAAGGGGGGGTGCCCGGGGAGCTGTTTTTT

d_gene: TRBD1
j_gene: TRBJ1-1
v_gene: TRBV7-9
abundance: -
len: 14
CDR3aa: CASSFGTGDTEAFF
CDR3nt: TGTGCCAGCAGTTTCGGGACAGGGGACACTGAAGCTTTCTTT

d_gene: -
j_gene: TRBJ2-7
v_gene: TRBV5-1
abundance: -
len: 13
CDR3aa: CASPSPLTYEQYF
CDR3nt: TGCGCCAGCCCGAGCCCGTTGACCTACGAGCAGTACTTC

d_gene: -
j_gene: TRBJ2-6
v_gene: TRBV7-2
abundance: few
len: 15
CDR3aa: CASSRRISGANVLTF
CDR3nt: TGTGCCAGCAGCCGACGCATATCTGGGGCCAACGTCCTGACTTTC

d_gene: -
j_gene: TRBJ2-5
v_gene: TRBV28
abundance: once
len: 17
CDR3aa: CASSLLIGAGELETQYF
CDR3nt: TGTGCCAGCAGCCTACTCATCGGGGCAGGTGAACTAGAGACCCAGTACTTC

d_gene: -
j_gene: TRBJ2-6
v_gene: TRBV4-2
abundance: -
len: 18
CDR3aa: CASSLWGTLSSGANVLTF
CDR3nt: TGTGCCAGCAGCCTATGGGGCACCTTGAGCTCTGGGGCCAACGTCCTGACTTTC

d_gene: -
j_gene: TRBJ1-6
v_gene: TRBV7-9
abundance: few
len: 13
CDR3aa: CASSLGWNSPLHF
CDR3nt: TGTGCCAGCAGCTTAGGGTGGAATTCACCCCTCCACTTT

d_gene: TRBD2
j_gene: TRBJ2-7
v_gene: TRBV6-2/TRBV6-3
abundance: -
len: 16
CDR3aa: CASSKLAGGIYNEQYF
CDR3nt: TGTGCCAGCAGTAAACTAGCGGGGGGTATCTACAATGAGCAGTACTTC

d_gene: -
j_gene: TRBJ2-7
v_gene: TRBV21-1
abundance: once
len: 16
CDR3aa: CASSPRPRGLPYEQYF
CDR3nt: TGTGCCAGCAGCCCCCGGCCCAGGGGGCTTCCCTACGAGCAGTACTTC

d_gene: TRBD2
j_gene: TRBJ2-7
v_gene: TRBV15
abundance: -
len: 14
CDR3aa: CAASFTSGMYEQYF
CDR3nt: TGTGCCGCCAGCTTTACTAGCGGGATGTACGAGCAGTACTTC

d_gene: -
j_gene: TRBJ2-2
v_gene: TRBV6-6
abundance: -
len: 11
CDR3aa: CASRTTGELFF
CDR3nt: TGTGCCAGCAGGACTACCGGGGAGCTGTTTTTT

d_gene: TRBD2
j_gene: TRBJ2-3
v_gene: TRBV7-2
abundance: -
len: 16
CDR3aa: CASSLVGGRAQDTQYF
CDR3nt: TGTGCCAGCAGCTTAGTCGGTGGGAGGGCCCAAGATACGCAGTATTTT

d_gene: -
j_gene: TRBJ2-1
v_gene: TRBV20-1
abundance: few
len: 11
CDR3aa: CSAPSGDEQFF
CDR3nt: TGCAGTGCCCCTAGTGGGGATGAGCAGTTCTTC

d_gene: -
j_gene: TRBJ2-7
v_gene: TRBV7-2
abundance: few
len: 14
CDR3aa: CASSLWSTGYEQYF
CDR3nt: TGTGCCAGCAGCTTATGGTCGACAGGATACGAGCAGTACTTC

d_gene: -
j_gene: TRBJ2-1
v_gene: TRBV12-3/TRBV12-4
abundance: -
len: 15
CDR3aa: CASSYSGASYNEQFF
CDR3nt: TGTGCCAGCAGTTATTCAGGGGCCTCTTACAATGAGCAGTTCTTC

d_gene: -
j_gene: TRBJ2-1
v_gene: TRBV20-1
abundance: -
len: 19
CDR3aa: CSARDQPRPGRGFYNEQFF
CDR3nt: TGCAGTGCTAGAGATCAACCTCGGCCGGGAAGGGGGTTTTACAATGAGCAGTTCTTC

d_gene: -
j_gene: TRBJ1-5
v_gene: TRBV29-1
abundance: once
len: 15
CDR3aa: CSVGEDTYSNQPQHF
CDR3nt: TGCAGCGTTGGGGAGGACACCTATAGCAATCAGCCCCAGCATTTT

d_gene: TRBD1
j_gene: TRBJ1-1
v_gene: TRBV29-1
abundance: -
len: 15
CDR3aa: CSVIPRDRPNTEAFF
CDR3nt: TGCAGCGTAATACCCCGGGACAGGCCGAACACTGAAGCTTTCTTT

d_gene: -
j_gene: TRBJ2-3
v_gene: TRBV7-6
abundance: -
len: 17
CDR3aa: CASSLANRVFTSDTQYF
CDR3nt: TGTGCCAGCAGCTTAGCCAACAGGGTCTTCACATCAGATACGCAGTATTTT

d_gene: -
j_gene: TRBJ2-1
v_gene: TRBV12-3/TRBV12-4
abundance: -
len: 13
CDR3aa: CASSLESGDEQFF
CDR3nt: TGTGCCAGCAGTTTAGAGTCGGGAGATGAGCAGTTCTTC

d_gene: TRBD2
j_gene: TRBJ2-3
v_gene: TRBV7-2
abundance: -
len: 14
CDR3aa: CASGTAGGADTQYF
CDR3nt: TGTGCCAGCGGCACAGCGGGAGGCGCAGATACGCAGTATTTT

d_gene: -
j_gene: TRBJ2-7
v_gene: TRBV20-1
abundance: -
len: 15
CDR3aa: CSASATTVGAYEQYF
CDR3nt: TGCAGTGCTAGCGCGACGACGGTAGGAGCCTACGAGCAGTACTTC

d_gene: TRBD1
j_gene: TRBJ2-7
v_gene: TRBV15
abundance: -
len: 14
CDR3aa: CATAPGQGWYEQYF
CDR3nt: TGTGCCACCGCCCCGGGACAGGGCTGGTACGAGCAGTACTTC

d_gene: -
j_gene: TRBJ2-1
v_gene: TRBV12-5
abundance: -
len: 15
CDR3aa: CASDPQNSGYNEQFF
CDR3nt: TGTGCTAGTGACCCACAAAATAGCGGCTACAATGAGCAGTTCTTC

d_gene: -
j_gene: TRBJ1-1
v_gene: TRBV6-2/TRBV6-3
abundance: -
len: 12
CDR3aa: CASNTGNTEAFF
CDR3nt: TGTGCCAGCAACACGGGGAACACTGAAGCTTTCTTT

d_gene: TRBD2
j_gene: TRBJ2-7
v_gene: TRBV15
abundance: -
len: 17
CDR3aa: CATSRDGGGSSYNEQYF
CDR3nt: TGTGCCACCAGCAGAGATGGGGGGGGAAGCTCCTACAATGAGCAGTACTTC

d_gene: -
j_gene: TRBJ2-3
v_gene: TRBV7-2
abundance: many
len: 11
CDR3aa: CASSLPDTQYF
CDR3nt: TGTGCCAGCAGCTTACCAGATACGCAGTATTTT

d_gene: TRBD1
j_gene: TRBJ1-4
v_gene: TRBV12-3/TRBV12-4
abundance: once
len: 15
CDR3aa: CASSPPGQGVEKLFF
CDR3nt: TGTGCCAGCAGTCCACCGGGACAGGGGGTTGAAAAACTGTTTTTT

d_gene: -
j_gene: TRBJ2-5
v_gene: TRBV7-9
abundance: -
len: 17
CDR3aa: CASSPPRRGPHQETQYF
CDR3nt: TGTGCCAGCAGCCCACCCCGACGGGGCCCCCACCAAGAGACCCAGTACTTC

d_gene: -
j_gene: TRBJ2-7
v_gene: TRBV7-9
abundance: -
len: 19
CDR3aa: CASSINYNQGTSLSYEQYF
CDR3nt: TGTGCCAGCAGTATCAATTACAATCAGGGTACCTCCCTCTCCTACGAGCAGTACTTC